This T cell receptor (beta chain) was captured in a study of monozygotic twins with inflammatory bowel disease. Germline assignment: CDR1 MNHEY and CDR2 SVGAGI. This CDR3 is built from 15 residues. TCRdb reprocessed the 5' RACE reads and keeps a single row for each CDR3 protein, giving no DNA. This table lists 150,000 or so distinct CDR3 sequences. Sequenced sample: blood. This rearrangement joins TRBV6-5 to TRBJ2-1; absent DNA, TCRdb's TRBD2 call cannot be checked. The receptor's source is a human donor with ulcerative colitis or Crohn's disease, or a healthy co-twin of an affected twin (not recorded which). The CDR3 protein is CASSYSGDQYNEQFF.